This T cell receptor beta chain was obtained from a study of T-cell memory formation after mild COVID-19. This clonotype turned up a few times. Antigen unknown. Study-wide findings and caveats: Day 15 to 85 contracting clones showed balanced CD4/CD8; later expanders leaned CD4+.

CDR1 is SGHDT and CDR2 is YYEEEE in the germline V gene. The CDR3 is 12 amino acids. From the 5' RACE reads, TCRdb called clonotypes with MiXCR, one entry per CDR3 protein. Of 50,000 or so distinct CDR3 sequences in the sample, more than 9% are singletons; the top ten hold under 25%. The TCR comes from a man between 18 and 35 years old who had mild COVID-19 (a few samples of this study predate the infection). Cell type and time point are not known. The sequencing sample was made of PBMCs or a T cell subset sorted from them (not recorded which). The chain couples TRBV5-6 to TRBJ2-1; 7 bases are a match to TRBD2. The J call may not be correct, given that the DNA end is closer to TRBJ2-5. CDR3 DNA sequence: TGTGCCAGCAGCCTCAACCGGGACTACCAGTACTTC. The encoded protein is CASSLNRDYQYF.